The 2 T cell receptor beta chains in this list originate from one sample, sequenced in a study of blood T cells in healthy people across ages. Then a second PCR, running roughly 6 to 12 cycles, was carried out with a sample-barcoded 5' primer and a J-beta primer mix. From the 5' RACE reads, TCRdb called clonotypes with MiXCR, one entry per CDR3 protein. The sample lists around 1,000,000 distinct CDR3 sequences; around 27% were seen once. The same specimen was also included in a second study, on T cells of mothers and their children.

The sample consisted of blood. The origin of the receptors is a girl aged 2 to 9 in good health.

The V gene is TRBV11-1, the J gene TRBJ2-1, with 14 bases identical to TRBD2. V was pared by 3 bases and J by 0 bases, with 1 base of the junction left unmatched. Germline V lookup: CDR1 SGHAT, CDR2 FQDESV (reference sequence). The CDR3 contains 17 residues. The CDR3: CASSFGTSGSSYNEQFF. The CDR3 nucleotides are TGTGCCAGCAGCTTTGGGACTAGCGGGAGCTCCTACAATGAGCAGTTCTTC.

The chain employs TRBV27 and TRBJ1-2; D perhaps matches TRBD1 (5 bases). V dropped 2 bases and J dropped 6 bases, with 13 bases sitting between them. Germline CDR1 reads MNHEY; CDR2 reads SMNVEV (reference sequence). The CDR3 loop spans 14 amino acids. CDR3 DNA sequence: TGTGCCAGCAGTTTAATAAGGGGAGGGGATGGCTACACCTTC. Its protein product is CASSLIRGGDGYTF.